The entry that follows covers one T cell receptor beta chain sequence. Other nucleotide sequences from this sample produce the same CDR3. Sequencing was at deep level. An even split of each subset's genomic DNA across several immunoSEQ plates was performed. Profiling relied on immunoSEQ multiplex PCR, and the TCRdb table lists in-frame clones only, not all of them. The data show roughly 1,600,000 clones, approximately 98.5% seen once. This record comes from a study of shared clonotypes between healthy human individuals. Into CD45RA+ naive and CD45RA-negative memory subsets, the CD4+ cells were split. Unmatched junction bases numbered 1, after V lost 4 bases and J lost 1 base. The CDR3 contains 15 residues. Germline values: CDR1 SEHNR, CDR2 FQNEAQ (reference sequence).

The chain links TRBV7-9 to TRBJ2-3; the match to TRBD2 covers 11 bases. Specimen: naive CD4+ T cells sorted from blood. This sample's subset: CD45RA+ positively selected. The sequence was collected from a man in his thirties or forties in good health. CDR3 sequence: CASSSSGRRTDTQYF. The CDR3 coding sequence is TGTGCCAGCAGCTCTAGCGGGAGGCGCACAGATACGCAGTATTTT.